The 19 T cell receptor beta chains given below trace back to one sample, sequenced in a study of breast tumors, draining lymph nodes, adjacent tissues. TCRdb ran MiXCR on the multiplex PCR reads and lists one entry per CDR3 protein. The table shows over 150,000 distinct CDR3 sequences, with around a third occurring only once. Samples came from axillary lymph nodes draining the breast cancer. Specimen: axillary lymph node tissue. Receptor source: a female donor with breast cancer. Some clones in this sample may be carry-over from other donors' samples.

The chain has TRBV7-9 and TRBJ1-2; 8 positions match TRBD1. The CDR3 runs 14 residues. Trimming cost V 5 bases and J 2 bases; bases outside gene matches: 4. Germline CDR1 is SEHNR and CDR2 is FQNEAQ (reference sequence). CDR3 loop: CASSGAGGNYGYTF. Written as DNA, the CDR3 is TGTGCCAGCAGCGGAGCAGGGGGCAACTATGGCTACACCTTC.

This clonotype is a singleton in its sample. A clone one base away is much larger, so this may be a read error. The V gene is TRBV12-3 or TRBV12-4, the J gene TRBJ1-5; tentative D call: TRBD1 (5 bases). The ends were cut back, 3 bases at V and 9 bases at J, with 18 bases in the middle. This CDR3 has 15 residues. In DNA, the CDR3 is TGTGCCAGCAGTTTCTCGGGGGACCCTACACGGCCCCAGCATTTT. Residues: CASSFSGDPTRPQHF.

This clonotype was recorded many times. The junction differs from germline at one of its ends, possibly a read error. The J gene is TRBJ1-4, the V gene TRBV6-1, with no clear D. This CDR3 spans 10 amino acids. Germline CDR1 and CDR2: MNHNS and SASEGT. CDR3 nucleotides: TGTGCCAGCAGTGAGAGAAAAAGGGTATTT. This translates into CASSERKRVF.

This clonotype was found many times. The genes are TRBV19 and TRBJ2-3, with 7 bases that match TRBD2. The germline V gene encodes CDR1 LNHDA and CDR2 SQIVND (reference sequence). Unmatched junction bases numbered 3, after V lost 6 bases and J lost 3 bases. The CDR3 runs to 13 residues. This chain's CDR3 is CASRPSGTDTQYF. CDR3 in DNA: TGTGCCAGTAGGCCTAGCGGTACAGATACGCAGTATTTT.

For this clonotype: A much larger clone lies one base from this, so it may be a read error. The genes are TRBV11-1 and TRBJ2-7; D unresolved. Germline values: CDR1 SGHAT, CDR2 FQDESV (reference sequence). The length of the CDR3 is 14 residues. The CDR3 is CASSPSSRVYGQYF. DNA of the CDR3: TGTGCCAGCAGCCCCTCAAGCCGGGTCTACGGGCAGTACTTC.

This clonotype was counted between two and nine times. This chain joins TRBV5-5 and TRBJ1-4, with D possibly being TRBD1 (5 bases). CDR1 is SGHKS, CDR2 YYEKEE, per germline (reference sequence). This CDR3 has 19 residues. With 0 bases removed from V and 1 base from J, the gap between germline ends came to 19 bases. Here the CDR3 DNA reads TGTGCCAGCAGCTTGGAAGGGGCCGTTCGCGTGCTAACTAATGAAAAACTGTTTTTT. This gives the protein CASSLEGAVRVLTNEKLFF.

This clonotype was seen many times. The chain links TRBV29-1 to TRBJ2-2; weak D call: TRBD2 (6 bases). This CDR3 comprises 14 residues. Between the trimmed V and J ends, which lost 3 bases and 6 bases, there was a span of 14 bases. From germline, CDR1 is SQVTM and CDR2 ANQGSEA. This CDR3 reads CSVDTGEGPGELFF. DNA for the CDR3: TGCAGCGTTGACACGGGAGAGGGGCCCGGGGAGCTGTTTTTT.

A remark on this clonotype: One end of the junction varies from germline; a read error may be responsible. The rearrangement links TRBV7-9 to TRBJ2-2, with 9 positions matching TRBD2. The V gene's germline CDR1 is SEHNR and CDR2 FQNEAQ (reference sequence). This CDR3 comprises 15 residues. The CDR3 sequence: CACSPGGGAIGELFF. Here the CDR3 DNA reads TGTGCCTGCAGCCCCGGCGGGGGGGCTATCGGGGAGCTGTTTTTT.

This clonotype has ten or more counts. The J gene is TRBJ2-7, the V gene TRBV12-3 or TRBV12-4, with 9 bases that match TRBD1. There are 14 residues in the CDR3. The V gene end was trimmed by 6 bases and the J gene end by 5 bases; junction bases not matched to a gene: 8. Written as DNA, the CDR3 is TGTGCCAGCAGCCAGGACAGGGGTAGGAACGAGCAGTACTTC. Translating gives CASSQDRGRNEQYF.

This clonotype was counted ten times or more. The V gene is TRBV9, the J gene TRBJ2-1, with 7 bases aligning to TRBD2. The CDR3 loop spans 14 amino acids. The germline CDR1 and CDR2 sequences are SGDLS and YYNGEE. After removal of 0 bases from V and 7 bases from J, the junction contained 4 bases not matched to a gene. This CDR3 is CASSVDGGGNEQFF. For the CDR3, the DNA is TGTGCCAGCAGCGTAGATGGCGGGGGAAATGAGCAGTTCTTC.

About this clonotype: The missing conserved phenylalanine or tryptophan at the end of this CDR3 makes a read error likely. The J gene is TRBJ1-1, the V gene TRBV7-9; D is ambiguous. Per germline, CDR1 SEHNR and CDR2 FQNEAQ (reference sequence). This CDR3 contains 14 residues. The V and J ends lost 3 bases and 0 bases respectively, with 8 bases between them. The DNA for the CDR3 is TGTGCCAGCAGCTTTACCACCCTGAACACTGAAGCTTTCCTT. It encodes CASSFTTLNTEAFL.

The table lists this clonotype with many counts. This sequence joins TRBV12-3 or TRBV12-4 and TRBJ2-3, with 9 nucleotides matching TRBD2. The junction had 4 bases not matched to a gene; V was cut back by 1 base and J by 5 bases. CDR3 length: 15 residues. The CDR3: CASSLGGGAGDTQYF. The DNA of the CDR3 is TGTGCCAGCAGTTTAGGCGGGGGGGCCGGAGATACGCAGTATTTT.

This clonotype was observed a handful of times. The chain employs TRBV7-8 and TRBJ2-3, with D maybe TRBD2 (7 bases). This CDR3 is built from 17 residues. Per germline, CDR1 SGHVS and CDR2 FQNEAQ. The ends were cut back, 1 base at V and 10 bases at J, with 24 bases in the middle. CDR3: CASSLVGAGGRGDPQYF. In DNA, the CDR3 is TGTGCCAGCAGCTTAGTGGGGGCTGGGGGACGGGGGGATCCGCAGTATTTT.

The chain uses TRBV11-2 and TRBJ2-2, with D hard to call. V lost 4 bases to trimming and J lost 4 bases, with 13 bases between them. Germline loops: CDR1 SGHAT, CDR2 FQNNGV. The length of the CDR3 is 15 residues. CDR3 in DNA: TGTGCCAGCAGCTCCCTTAGGGCACCCACCGGGGAGCTGTTTTTT. This codes for CASSSLRAPTGELFF. Supplemented by reference TRBV11-2 and TRBJ2-2, the full variable domain reads EAGVAQSPRYKIIEKRQSVAFWCNPISGHATLYWYQQILGQGPKLLIQFQNNGVVDDSQLPKDRFSAERLKGVDSTLKIQPAKLEDSAVYLCASSSLRAPTGELFFGEGSRLTVL.

This clonotype has only a few counts. The V call is TRBV5-1, the J call TRBJ2-3; TRBD2 is a possible D gene (5 bases). V was shortened by 4 bases and J by 1 base, with 19 bases between the two germline ends. Germline values: CDR1 SGHRS, CDR2 YFSETQ. CDR3 length equals 17 residues. Here the CDR3 reads CASSVQTSSPRTDTQYF. The CDR3 nucleotides are TGCGCCAGCAGCGTTCAAACCTCTAGCCCCCGCACAGATACGCAGTATTTT.

In its sample, this clonotype was seen many times. The V gene is TRBV24-1, the J gene TRBJ2-3, with D uncertain. The CDR3 is 13 amino acids. CDR1 is KGHDR and CDR2 is SFDVKD in the germline V gene. V lost 1 base to trimming and J lost 2 bases, with 3 bases between them. DNA of the CDR3: TGTGCCACCAGTGATTTAACCACAGATACGCAGTATTTT. Translation gives CATSDLTTDTQYF.

Comment on this clonotype: This sequence may be a read error, since a much larger clone differs from it by one base. The chain combines TRBV7-7 with TRBJ2-5; D possibly corresponds to TRBD1 (5 bases). Germline CDR1 reads SSHAT; CDR2 reads FNYEAQ (reference sequence). The length of the CDR3 is 15 residues. The CDR3 reads CASSRSQTDQETQHF. The CDR3 region has the DNA TGTGCTAGCAGCCGCTCCCAGACAGATCAAGAGACCCAGCACTTC.

Of note for this clonotype: A much larger clonotype is one base distant, so this may be a read error. The V and J genes are TRBV5-1 and TRBJ2-1, with 9 bases fitting TRBD1. Germline V gene sequence: CDR1 SGHRS, CDR2 YFSETQ. The CDR3 spans 15 residues. The chain's CDR3 is CASSTGGSPYDEQFF. DNA of the CDR3: TGCGCCAGCAGTACAGGGGGCTCACCCTACGATGAGCAGTTCTTC. Variable domain in full (rest from reference TRBV5-1 and TRBJ2-1): KAGVTQTPRYLIKTRGQQVTLSCSPISGHRSVSWYQQTPGQGLQFLFEYFSETQRNKGNFPGRFSGRQFSNSRSEMNVSTLELGDSALYLCASSTGGSPYDEQFFGPGTRLTVL.

V is TRBV7-9 and J is TRBJ2-1; tentatively, D is TRBD2 (5 bases). Germline V lookup: CDR1 SEHNR, CDR2 FQNEAQ (reference sequence). This CDR3 is 15 amino acids long. V was shortened by 4 bases and J by 2 bases, with 12 bases between the two germline ends. The CDR3 DNA reads TGTGCCAGCAGCTCCCTGGACGGGACCTACAATGAGCAGTTCTTC. It is translated as CASSSLDGTYNEQFF. Full variable domain (remainder filled in from reference TRBV7-9 and TRBJ2-1): DTGVSQNPRHKITKRGQNVTFRCDPISEHNRLYWYRQTLGQGPEFLTYFQNEAQLEKSRLLSDRFSAERPKGSFSTLEIQRTEQGDSAMYLCASSSLDGTYNEQFFGPGTRLTVL.